The T cell receptor beta chain described here comes from a study of cytomegalovirus exposure and HLA in healthy donors. PCR primers comprised 60 Vbeta and 13 Jbeta primers. The repertoire was sequenced with immunoSEQ multiplex PCR; TCRdb's copy has only in-frame clones and lacks some. Altogether more than 110,000 clones are present, roughly four fifths being singletons, with the ten largest covering around an eighth. Study-level findings and limits: According to reports, the classifier identified cytomegalovirus status with high specificity and sensitivity. Altogether, some 170 TCR beta chains were recorded as cytomegalovirus-associated.

The V and J ends lost 2 bases and 4 bases respectively, with 6 bases between them. Germline CDR1 is SGHTA and CDR2 is FQGNSA. This CDR3 contains 13 residues. With regard to this clone: Its antigen is still unknown.

The genes are TRBV7-2 and TRBJ1-5; D not resolved. Sequences were obtained from PBMCs. This TCR was sampled from a human donor in good health. As DNA, the CDR3 is TGTGCCAGCAGCTTAAACAGTAATCAGCCCCAGCATTTT. Translating gives CASSLNSNQPQHF.